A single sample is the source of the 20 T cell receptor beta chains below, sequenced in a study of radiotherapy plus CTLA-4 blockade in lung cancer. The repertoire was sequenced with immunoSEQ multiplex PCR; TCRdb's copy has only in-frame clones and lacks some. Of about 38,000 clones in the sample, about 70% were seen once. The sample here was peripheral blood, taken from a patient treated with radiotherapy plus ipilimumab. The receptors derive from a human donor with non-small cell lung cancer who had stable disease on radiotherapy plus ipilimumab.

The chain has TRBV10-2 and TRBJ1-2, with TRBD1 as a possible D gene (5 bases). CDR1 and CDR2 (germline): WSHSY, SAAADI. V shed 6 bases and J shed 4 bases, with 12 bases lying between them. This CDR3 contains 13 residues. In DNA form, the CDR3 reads TGCGCCAGCAGGGAACTCGGGGCCTATGGCTACACCTTC. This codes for CASRELGAYGYTF.

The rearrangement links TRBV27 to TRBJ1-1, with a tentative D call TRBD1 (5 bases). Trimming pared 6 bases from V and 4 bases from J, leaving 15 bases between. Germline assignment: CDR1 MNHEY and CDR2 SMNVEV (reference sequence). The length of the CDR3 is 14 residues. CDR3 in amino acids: CASSPHGGFTEAFF. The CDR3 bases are TGTGCCAGCAGCCCACATGGGGGTTTCACTGAAGCTTTCTTT.

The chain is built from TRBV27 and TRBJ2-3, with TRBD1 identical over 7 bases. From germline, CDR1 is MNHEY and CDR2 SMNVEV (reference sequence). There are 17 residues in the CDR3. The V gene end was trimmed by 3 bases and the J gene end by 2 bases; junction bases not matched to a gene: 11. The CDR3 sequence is CASSFSQTGPATDTQYF. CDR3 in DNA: TGTGCCAGCAGTTTTAGCCAGACAGGGCCCGCCACAGATACGCAGTATTTT.

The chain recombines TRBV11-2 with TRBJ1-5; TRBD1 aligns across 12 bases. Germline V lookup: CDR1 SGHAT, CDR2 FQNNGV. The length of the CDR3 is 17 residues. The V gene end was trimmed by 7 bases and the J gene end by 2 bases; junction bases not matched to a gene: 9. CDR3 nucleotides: TGTGCCAGCACCGAAGGGACAGGGGGCTTGGGCAATCAGCCCCAGCATTTT. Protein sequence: CASTEGTGGLGNQPQHF.

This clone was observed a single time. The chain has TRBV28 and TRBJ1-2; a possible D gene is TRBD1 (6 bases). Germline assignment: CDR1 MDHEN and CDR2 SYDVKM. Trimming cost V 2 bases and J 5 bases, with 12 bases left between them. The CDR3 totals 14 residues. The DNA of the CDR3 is TGTGCCAGCAGTTTAAAGGGACAAAGGTATGGCTACACCTTC. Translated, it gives CASSLKGQRYGYTF.

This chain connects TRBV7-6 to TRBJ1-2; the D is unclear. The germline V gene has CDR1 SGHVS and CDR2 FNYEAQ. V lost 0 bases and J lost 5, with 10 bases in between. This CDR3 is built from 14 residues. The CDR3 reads CASSLAPGVYGYTF. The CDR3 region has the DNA TGTGCCAGCAGCTTAGCCCCAGGAGTATATGGCTACACCTTC.

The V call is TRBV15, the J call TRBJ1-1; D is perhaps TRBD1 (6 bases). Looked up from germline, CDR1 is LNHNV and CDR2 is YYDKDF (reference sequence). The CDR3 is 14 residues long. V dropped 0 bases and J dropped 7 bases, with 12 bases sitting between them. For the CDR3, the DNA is TGTGCCACCAGCAGAGACCCCACAGGGATTGAAGCTTTCTTT. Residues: CATSRDPTGIEAFF.

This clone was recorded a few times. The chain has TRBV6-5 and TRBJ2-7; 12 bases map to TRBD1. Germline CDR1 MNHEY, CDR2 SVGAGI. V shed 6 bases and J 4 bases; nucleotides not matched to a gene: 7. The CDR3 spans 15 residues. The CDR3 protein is CASSPGTGGKYEQYF. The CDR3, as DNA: TGTGCCAGCAGCCCCGGGACAGGGGGCAAATACGAGCAGTACTTC.

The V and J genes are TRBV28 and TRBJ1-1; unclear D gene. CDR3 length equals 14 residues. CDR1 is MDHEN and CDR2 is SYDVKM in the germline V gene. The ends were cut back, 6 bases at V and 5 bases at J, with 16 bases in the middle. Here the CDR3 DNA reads TGTGCCAGCAGAGCCCCGGGTGAAAGAACTGAAGCTTTCTTT. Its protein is CASRAPGERTEAFF.

The CDR3 nucleotides are TGTGCCAGCAGCGGACTAAACACTGAAGCTTTCTTT. Its translation: CASSGLNTEAFF. The V gene is TRBV7-9, the J gene TRBJ1-1, with D hard to call. CDR1 and CDR2 from the germline V gene are SEHNR and FQNEAQ (reference sequence). V shed 5 bases and J shed 2 bases, with 6 bases lying between them. The CDR3 is made up of 12 amino acids. The full variable domain, with the rest looked up from reference TRBV7-9 and TRBJ1-1, is DTGVSQNPRHKITKRGQNVTFRCDPISEHNRLYWYRQTLGQGPEFLTYFQNEAQLEKSRLLSDRFSAERPKGSFSTLEIQRTEQGDSAMYLCASSGLNTEAFFGQGTRLTVV.

CDR3 region: CASSELGGNYGYTF. CDR3 DNA sequence: TGTGCCAGCAGTGAATTAGGGGGGAACTATGGCTACACCTTC. The chain joins TRBV25-1 to TRBJ1-2; TRBD1 might be the D (6 bases). The CDR3 has 14 residues. Per the germline V gene, CDR1 is MGHDK and CDR2 is SYGVNS. V was pared by 1 base and J by 2 bases, with 8 bases between.

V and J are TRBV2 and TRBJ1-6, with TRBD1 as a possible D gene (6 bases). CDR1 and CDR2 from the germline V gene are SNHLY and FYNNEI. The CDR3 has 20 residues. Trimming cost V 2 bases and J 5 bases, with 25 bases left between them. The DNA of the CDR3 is TGTGCCAGCAGTGAAAACCCCGCCAGGGGATCTACTATCAATAATTCACCCCTCCACTTT. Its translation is CASSENPARGSTINNSPLHF.

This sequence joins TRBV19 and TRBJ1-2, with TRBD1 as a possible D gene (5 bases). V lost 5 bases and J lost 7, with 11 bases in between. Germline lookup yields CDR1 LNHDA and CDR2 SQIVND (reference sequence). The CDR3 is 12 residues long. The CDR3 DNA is TGTGCCAGTAGTGGTAGGGACGGTGGCTACACCTTC. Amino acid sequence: CASSGRDGGYTF.

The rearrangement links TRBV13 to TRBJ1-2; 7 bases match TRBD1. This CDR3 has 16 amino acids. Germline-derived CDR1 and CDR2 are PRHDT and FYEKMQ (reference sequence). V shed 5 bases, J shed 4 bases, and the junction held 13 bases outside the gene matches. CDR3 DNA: TGTGCCAGCAGCCGGGACAGAGGCCCGCCTCGCTATGGCTACACCTTC. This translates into CASSRDRGPPRYGYTF.

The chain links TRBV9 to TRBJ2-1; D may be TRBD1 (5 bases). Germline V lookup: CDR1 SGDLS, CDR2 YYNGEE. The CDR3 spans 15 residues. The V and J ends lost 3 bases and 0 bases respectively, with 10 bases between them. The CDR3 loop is CASSADSLSYNEQFF. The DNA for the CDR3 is TGTGCCAGCAGCGCCGACAGCCTCTCCTACAATGAGCAGTTCTTC.

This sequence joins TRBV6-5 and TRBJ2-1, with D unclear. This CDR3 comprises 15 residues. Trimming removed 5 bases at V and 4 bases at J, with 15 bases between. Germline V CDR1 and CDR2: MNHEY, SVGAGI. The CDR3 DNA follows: TGTGCCAGCAGTCCCGGACGGCGTCAGTACAATGAGCAGTTCTTC. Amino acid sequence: CASSPGRRQYNEQFF.

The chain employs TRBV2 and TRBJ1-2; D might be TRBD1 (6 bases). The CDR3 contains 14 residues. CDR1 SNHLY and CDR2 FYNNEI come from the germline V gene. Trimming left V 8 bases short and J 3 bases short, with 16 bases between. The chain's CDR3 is CASAGAVVDYGYTF. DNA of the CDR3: TGTGCCAGCGCAGGGGCGGTAGTTGACTATGGCTACACCTTC.

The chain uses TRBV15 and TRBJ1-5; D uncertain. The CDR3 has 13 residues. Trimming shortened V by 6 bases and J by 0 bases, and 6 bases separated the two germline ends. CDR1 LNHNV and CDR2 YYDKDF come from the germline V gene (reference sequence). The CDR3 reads CATRQNSNQPQHF. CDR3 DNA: TGTGCCACCAGACAGAATAGCAATCAGCCCCAGCATTTT.

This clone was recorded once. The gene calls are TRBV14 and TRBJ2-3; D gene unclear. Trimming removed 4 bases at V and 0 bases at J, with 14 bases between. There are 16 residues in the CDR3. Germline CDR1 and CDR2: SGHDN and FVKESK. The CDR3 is CASSRSRLASTDTQYF. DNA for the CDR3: TGTGCCAGCAGCCGATCGCGCTTGGCTAGCACAGATACGCAGTATTTT.

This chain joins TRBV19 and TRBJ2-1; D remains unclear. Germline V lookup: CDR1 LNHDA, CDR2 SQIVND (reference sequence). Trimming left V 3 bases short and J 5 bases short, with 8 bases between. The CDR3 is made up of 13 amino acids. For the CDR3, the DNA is TGTGCCAGTAGTATCCTACTTCACAATGAGCAGTTCTTC. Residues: CASSILLHNEQFF. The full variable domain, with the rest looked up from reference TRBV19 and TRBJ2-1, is DGGITQSPKYLFRKEGQNVTLSCEQNLNHDAMYWYRQDPGQGLRLIYYSQIVNDFQKGDIAEGYSVSREKKESFPLTVTSAQKNPTAFYLCASSILLHNEQFFGPGTRLTVL.